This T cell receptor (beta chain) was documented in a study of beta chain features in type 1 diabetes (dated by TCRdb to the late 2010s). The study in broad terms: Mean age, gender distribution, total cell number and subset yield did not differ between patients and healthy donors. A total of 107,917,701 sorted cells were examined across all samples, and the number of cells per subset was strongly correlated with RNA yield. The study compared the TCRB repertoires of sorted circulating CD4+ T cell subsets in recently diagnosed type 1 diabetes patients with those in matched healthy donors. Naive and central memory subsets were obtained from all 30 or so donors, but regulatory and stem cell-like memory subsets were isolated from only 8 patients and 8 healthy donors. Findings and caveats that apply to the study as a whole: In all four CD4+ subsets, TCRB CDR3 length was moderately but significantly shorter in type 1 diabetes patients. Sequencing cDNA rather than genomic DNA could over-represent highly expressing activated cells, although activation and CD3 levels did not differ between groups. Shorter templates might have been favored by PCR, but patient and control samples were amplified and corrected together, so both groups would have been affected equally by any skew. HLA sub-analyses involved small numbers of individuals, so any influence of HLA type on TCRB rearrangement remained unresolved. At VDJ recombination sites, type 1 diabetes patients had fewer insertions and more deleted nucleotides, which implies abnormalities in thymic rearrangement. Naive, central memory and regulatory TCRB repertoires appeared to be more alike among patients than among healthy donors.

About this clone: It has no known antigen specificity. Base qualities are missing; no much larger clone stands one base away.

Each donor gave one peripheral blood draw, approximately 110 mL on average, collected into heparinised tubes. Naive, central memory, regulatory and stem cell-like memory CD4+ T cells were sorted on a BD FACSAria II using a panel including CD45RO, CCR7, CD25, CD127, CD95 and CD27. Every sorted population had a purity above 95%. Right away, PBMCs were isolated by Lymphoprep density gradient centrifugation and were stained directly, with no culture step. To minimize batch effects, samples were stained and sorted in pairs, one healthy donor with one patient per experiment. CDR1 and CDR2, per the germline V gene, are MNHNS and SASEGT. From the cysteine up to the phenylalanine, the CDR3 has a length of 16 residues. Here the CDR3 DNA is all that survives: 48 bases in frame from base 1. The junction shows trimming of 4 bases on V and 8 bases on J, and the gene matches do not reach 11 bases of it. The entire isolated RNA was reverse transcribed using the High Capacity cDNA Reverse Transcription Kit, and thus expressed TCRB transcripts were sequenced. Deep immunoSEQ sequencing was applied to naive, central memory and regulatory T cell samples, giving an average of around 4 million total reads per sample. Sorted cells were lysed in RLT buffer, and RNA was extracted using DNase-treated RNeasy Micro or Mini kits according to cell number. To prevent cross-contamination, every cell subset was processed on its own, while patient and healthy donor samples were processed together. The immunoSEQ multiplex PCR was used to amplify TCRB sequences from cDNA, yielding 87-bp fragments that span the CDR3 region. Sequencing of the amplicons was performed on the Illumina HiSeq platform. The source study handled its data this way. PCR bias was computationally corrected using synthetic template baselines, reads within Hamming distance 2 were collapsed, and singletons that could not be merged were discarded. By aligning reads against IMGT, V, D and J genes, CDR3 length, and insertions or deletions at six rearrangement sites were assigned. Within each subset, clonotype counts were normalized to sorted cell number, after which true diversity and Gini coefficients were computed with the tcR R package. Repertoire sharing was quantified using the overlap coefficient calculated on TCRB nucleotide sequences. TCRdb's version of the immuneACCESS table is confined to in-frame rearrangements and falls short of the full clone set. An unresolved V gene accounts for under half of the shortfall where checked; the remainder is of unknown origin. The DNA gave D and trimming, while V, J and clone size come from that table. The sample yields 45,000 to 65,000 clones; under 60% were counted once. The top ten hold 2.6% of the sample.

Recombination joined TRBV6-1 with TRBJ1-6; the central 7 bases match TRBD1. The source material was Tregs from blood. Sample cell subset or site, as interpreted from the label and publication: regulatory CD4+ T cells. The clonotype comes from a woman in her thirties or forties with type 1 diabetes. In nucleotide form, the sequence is TGTGCCAGCAGTGTTACAGGGGCCGATCCCTATTCACCCCTCCACTTT. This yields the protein CASSVTGADPYSPLHF.